This T cell receptor (beta chain) derives from a study of graft-versus-host responses after intestinal transplantation. Study-wide points: Circulating GvH clone levels at their peak were associated with HvG declines (early post-transplant).

The data were produced by immunoSEQ multiplex PCR, yet TCRdb's version contains in-frame clones alone and is incomplete. Altogether roughly 93,000 clones are present, 90% to 95% being singletons, with the ten largest covering about 0.5%. As regards this clone: What it binds is not known.

The CDR3 covers 17 residues. The V gene lost 3 bases and the J gene lost 1 base, with 13 bases spanning the gap. Germline V gene data show CDR1 as SGHVS and CDR2 as FNYEAQ. The sequence derives from a human donor who received an intestinal transplant. The chain links TRBV7-6 to TRBJ2-6; the D gene is possibly TRBD1 (5 bases). Material: unstimulated CD8+ T cells sorted from spleen or lymph node cells, obtained before intestinal transplant. For the CDR3, the DNA is TGTGCCAGCAGCTTGTCACCGACAGAATCTGGGGCCAACGTCCTGACTTTC. Translating gives CASSLSPTESGANVLTF.